The table lists the clone carrying this T cell receptor (beta chain) with many counts. The data were taken from a study of T-cell reconstitution after alpha-beta-depleted transplantation in children. Unique molecular identifiers were incorporated into the prepared TCRbeta library. One entry per CDR3 protein results from TCRdb running MiXCR on the PCR reads. The sample includes 200,000 to 250,000 distinct CDR3 sequences, approximately 12% of them seen just once. The CDR3 is 16 residues long. V shed 1 base, J shed 6 bases, and the junction held 8 bases outside the gene matches. Germline CDR1 and CDR2: LGHNA and YNFKEQ.

Sample: PBMCs from the stem cell graft donor, taken from the stem cell graft. The chain is built from TRBV4-2 and TRBJ2-2; 7 bases are a match to TRBD2. The TCR originated in a human donor who donated a stem cell graft to a child with acute lymphoblastic leukemia. In DNA, the CDR3 is TGTGCCAGCAGCCAAGTCGGAGCGGGATTGGCCGGGGAGCTGTTTTTT. Translation gives CASSQVGAGLAGELFF.